This T cell receptor (beta chain) was sequenced in a study of Graves' ophthalmopathy and Graves' hyperthyroidism. CDR1 SQVTM and CDR2 ANQGSEA come from the germline V gene. The ends were cut back, 4 bases at V and 3 bases at J, with 15 bases in the middle. The CDR3 is 14 amino acids. As the template, RNA transcripts were used to amplify TCR beta CDR3 regions. A first-round RT-PCR used HTBI primers, followed by a second-round multiplex PCR. TCRdb processed the multiplex PCR reads anew with MiXCR; each CDR3 protein has one entry. This sample has some 1.1 million distinct CDR3 sequences; roughly 35% occur once, and the top ten carry 11%.

The TCR sequence derives from an adult man with Graves' hyperthyroidism. V usage is TRBV29-1 and J usage is TRBJ1-1, with a possible D match to TRBD1 (5 bases). Source material: peripheral blood or thyroid tissue (not recorded which). CDR3 residues: CSVVGTAGDTEAFF. The CDR3 DNA reads as TGCAGCGTTGTGGGGACGGCCGGGGACACTGAAGCTTTCTTT.